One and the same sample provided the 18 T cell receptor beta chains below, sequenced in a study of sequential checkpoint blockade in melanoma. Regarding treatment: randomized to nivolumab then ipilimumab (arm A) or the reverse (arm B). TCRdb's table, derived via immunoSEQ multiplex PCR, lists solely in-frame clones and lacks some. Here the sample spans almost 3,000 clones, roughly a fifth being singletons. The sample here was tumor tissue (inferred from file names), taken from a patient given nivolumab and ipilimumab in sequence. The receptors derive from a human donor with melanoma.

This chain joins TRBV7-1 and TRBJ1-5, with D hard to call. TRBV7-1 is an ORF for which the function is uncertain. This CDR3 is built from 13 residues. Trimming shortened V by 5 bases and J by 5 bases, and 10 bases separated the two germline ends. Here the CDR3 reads CASSLGRDQPQHF. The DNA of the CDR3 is TGTGCCAGCAGCCTAGGGAGGGATCAGCCCCAGCATTTT.

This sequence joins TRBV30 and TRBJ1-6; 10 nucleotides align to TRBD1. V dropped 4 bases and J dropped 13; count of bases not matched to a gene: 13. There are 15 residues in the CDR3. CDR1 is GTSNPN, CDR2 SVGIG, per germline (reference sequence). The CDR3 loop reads CAWTKPGQGSSPLHF. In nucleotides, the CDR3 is TGTGCCTGGACGAAGCCGGGACAGGGGAGTTCCCCCCTCCACTTT.

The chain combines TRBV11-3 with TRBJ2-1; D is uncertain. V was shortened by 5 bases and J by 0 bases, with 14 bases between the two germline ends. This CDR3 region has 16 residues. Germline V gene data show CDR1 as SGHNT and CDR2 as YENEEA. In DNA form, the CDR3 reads TGTGCCAGCAGCCTGAGACCGGGCGTCTCCTACAATGAGCAGTTCTTC. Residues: CASSLRPGVSYNEQFF.

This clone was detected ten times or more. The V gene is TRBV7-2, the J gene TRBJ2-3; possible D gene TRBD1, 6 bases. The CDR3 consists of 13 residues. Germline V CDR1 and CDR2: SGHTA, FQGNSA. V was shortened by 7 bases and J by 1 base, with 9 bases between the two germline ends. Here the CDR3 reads CASTSGGTDTQYF. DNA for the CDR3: TGTGCCAGCACCTCAGGGGGCACAGATACGCAGTATTTT.

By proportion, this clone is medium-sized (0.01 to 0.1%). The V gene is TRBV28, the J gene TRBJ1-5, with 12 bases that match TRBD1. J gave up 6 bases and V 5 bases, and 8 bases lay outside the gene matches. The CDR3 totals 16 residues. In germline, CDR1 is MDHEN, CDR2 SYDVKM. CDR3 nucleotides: TGTGCCAGCAGTGGGACAGGGGGCGCAGAGAGTCAGCCCCAGCATTTT. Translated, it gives CASSGTGGAESQPQHF. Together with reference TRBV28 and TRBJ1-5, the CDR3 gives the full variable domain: DVKVTQSSRYLVKRTGEKVFLECVQDMDHENMFWYRQDPGLGLRLIYFSYDVKMKEKGDIPEGYSVSREKKERFSLILESASTNQTSMYLCASSGTGGAESQPQHFGDGTRLSIL.

CDR3 DNA sequence: TGTGCCTGCCAAGGGGGATCGGGAGAGACCCAGTACTTC. It encodes CACQGGSGETQYF. V is TRBV30 and J is TRBJ2-5; maybe TRBD1 (6 bases). The V end was cut by 6 bases, the J end by 4 bases, with 15 bases between. CDR1 is GTSNPN, CDR2 SVGIG, per germline (reference sequence). The CDR3 length is 13 residues.

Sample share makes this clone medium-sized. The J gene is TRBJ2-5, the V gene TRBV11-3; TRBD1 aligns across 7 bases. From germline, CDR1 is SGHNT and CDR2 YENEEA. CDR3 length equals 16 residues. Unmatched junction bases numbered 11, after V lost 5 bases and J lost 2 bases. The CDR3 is CASSEGQRSGQETQYF. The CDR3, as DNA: TGTGCCAGCAGCGAGGGACAGCGAAGTGGTCAAGAGACCCAGTACTTC.

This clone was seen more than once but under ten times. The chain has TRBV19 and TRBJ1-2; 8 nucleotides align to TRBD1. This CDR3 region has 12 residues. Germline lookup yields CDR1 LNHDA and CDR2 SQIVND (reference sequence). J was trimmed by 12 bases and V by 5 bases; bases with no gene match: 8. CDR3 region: CASSPQTGGHTF. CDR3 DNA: TGTGCCAGTAGTCCACAAACAGGGGGACACACCTTC.

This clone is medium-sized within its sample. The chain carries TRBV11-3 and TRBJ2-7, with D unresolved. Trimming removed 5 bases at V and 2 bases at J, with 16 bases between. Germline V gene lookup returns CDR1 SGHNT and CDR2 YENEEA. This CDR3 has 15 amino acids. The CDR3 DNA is TGTGCCAGCAGCATCTCTTCACGTCCTCCCTACGAGCAGTACTTC. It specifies CASSISSRPPYEQYF.

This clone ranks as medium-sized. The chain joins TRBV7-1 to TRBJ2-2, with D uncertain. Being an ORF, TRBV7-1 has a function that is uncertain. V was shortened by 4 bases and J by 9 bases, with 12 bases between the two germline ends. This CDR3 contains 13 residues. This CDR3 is CASSLGSIRELFF. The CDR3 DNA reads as TGTGCCAGCAGCTTAGGATCTATCCGGGAGCTGTTTTTT.

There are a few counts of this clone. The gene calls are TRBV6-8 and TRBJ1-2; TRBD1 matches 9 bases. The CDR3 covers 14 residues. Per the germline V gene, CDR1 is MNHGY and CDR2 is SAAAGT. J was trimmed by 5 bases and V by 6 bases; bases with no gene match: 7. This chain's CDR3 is CASSDRGKGYGYTF. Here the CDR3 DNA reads TGTGCCAGCAGCGACAGGGGGAAGGGGTATGGCTACACCTTC.

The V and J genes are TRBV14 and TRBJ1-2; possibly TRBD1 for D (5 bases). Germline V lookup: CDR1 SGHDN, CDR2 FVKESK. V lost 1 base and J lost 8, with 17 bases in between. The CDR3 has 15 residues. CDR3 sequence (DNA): TGTGCCAGCAGCCAAGTCGACAGCGCCCTTGGGGGCTACACCTTC. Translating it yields CASSQVDSALGGYTF. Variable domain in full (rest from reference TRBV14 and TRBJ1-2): EAGVTQFPSHSVIEKGQTVTLRCDPISGHDNLYWYRRVMGKEIKFLLHFVKESKQDESGMPNNRFLAERTGGTYSTLKVQPAELEDSGVYFCASSQVDSALGGYTFGSGTRLTVV.

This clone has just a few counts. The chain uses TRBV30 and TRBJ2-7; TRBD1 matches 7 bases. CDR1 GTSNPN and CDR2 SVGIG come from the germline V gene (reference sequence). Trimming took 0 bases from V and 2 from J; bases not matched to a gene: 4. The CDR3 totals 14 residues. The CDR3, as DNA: TGTGCCTGGAGTGTGTCGGACAGGCCCTACGAGCAGTACTTC. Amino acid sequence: CAWSVSDRPYEQYF. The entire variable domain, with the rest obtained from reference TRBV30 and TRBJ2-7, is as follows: SQTIHQWPATLVQPVGSPLSLECTVEGTSNPNLYWYRQAAGRGLQLLFYSVGIGQISSEVPQNLSASRPQDRQFILSSKKLLLSDSGFYLCAWSVSDRPYEQYFGPGTRLTVT.

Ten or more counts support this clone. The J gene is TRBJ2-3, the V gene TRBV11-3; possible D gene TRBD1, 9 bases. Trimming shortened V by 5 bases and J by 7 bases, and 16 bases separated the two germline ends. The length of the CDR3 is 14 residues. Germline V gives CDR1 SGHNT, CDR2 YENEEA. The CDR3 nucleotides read TGTGCCAGCAGCCCGGGGGGGACAGGGAATACGCAGTATTTT. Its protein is CASSPGGTGNTQYF.

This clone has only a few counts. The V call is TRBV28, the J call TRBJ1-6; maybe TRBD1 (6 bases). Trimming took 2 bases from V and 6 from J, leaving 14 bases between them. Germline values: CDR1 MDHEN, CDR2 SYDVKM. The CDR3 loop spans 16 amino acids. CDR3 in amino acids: CASSLMGGALNSPLHF. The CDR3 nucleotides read TGTGCCAGCAGTTTAATGGGGGGCGCGCTTAATTCACCCCTCCACTTT.

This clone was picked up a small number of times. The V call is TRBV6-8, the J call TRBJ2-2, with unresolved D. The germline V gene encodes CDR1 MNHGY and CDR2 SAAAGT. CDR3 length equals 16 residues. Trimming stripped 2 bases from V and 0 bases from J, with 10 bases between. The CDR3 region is CASSYKGPTNTGELFF. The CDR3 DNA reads TGTGCCAGCAGTTACAAGGGCCCGACGAACACCGGGGAGCTGTTTTTT.

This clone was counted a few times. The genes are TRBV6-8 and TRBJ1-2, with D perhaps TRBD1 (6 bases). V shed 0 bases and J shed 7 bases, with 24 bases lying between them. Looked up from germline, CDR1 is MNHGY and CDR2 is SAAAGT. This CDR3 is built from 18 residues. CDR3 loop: CASSYSPLGGRVSSGYTF. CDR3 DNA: TGTGCCAGCAGTTACTCCCCCCTCGGGGGGCGCGTCTCTTCTGGCTACACCTTC.

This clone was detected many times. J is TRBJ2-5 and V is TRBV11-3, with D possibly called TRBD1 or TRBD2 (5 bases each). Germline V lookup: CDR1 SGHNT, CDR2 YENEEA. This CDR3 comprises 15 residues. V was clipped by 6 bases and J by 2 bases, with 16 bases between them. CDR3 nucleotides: TGTGCCAGCAGTAATAGGGTCGGGGCGCAAGAGACCCAGTACTTC. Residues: CASSNRVGAQETQYF.